Sequencing of this T cell receptor (beta chain) was carried out in a study of blood T cell repertoires in COVID-19. Study in general: Spain, Italy and the United States supplied samples that represented acute and convalescent COVID-19.

Germline CDR1 and CDR2: SGHRS and YFSETQ. With 5 bases removed from V and 0 bases from J, the gap between germline ends came to 17 bases. There are 16 residues in the CDR3. Study processing details: Scientists estimated how many nucleated cells there were by amplifying reference gene primers. Data came from immunoSEQ multiplex PCR; TCRdb stores just in-frame clones and leaves some out. V and J calls and clone size are copied from that table; D and trimming were computed from the DNA. This sample has fewer than 350,000 clones, with around 88% found just once. Recovered participants had two consecutive negative NP/OP PCR tests, healthcare professional clearance, or symptom resolution.

The TCR originated in a woman between 40 and 50 years old who had recovered from COVID-19. The source material was PBMCs or T cells enriched from blood (not recorded which). The rearrangement joins TRBV5-1 to TRBJ1-2; D uncertain. Here the CDR3 DNA reads TGCGCCAGCAGACCAGGCGGGGTGGTCTCTAACTATGGCTACACCTTC. Translated, it gives CASRPGGVVSNYGYTF.